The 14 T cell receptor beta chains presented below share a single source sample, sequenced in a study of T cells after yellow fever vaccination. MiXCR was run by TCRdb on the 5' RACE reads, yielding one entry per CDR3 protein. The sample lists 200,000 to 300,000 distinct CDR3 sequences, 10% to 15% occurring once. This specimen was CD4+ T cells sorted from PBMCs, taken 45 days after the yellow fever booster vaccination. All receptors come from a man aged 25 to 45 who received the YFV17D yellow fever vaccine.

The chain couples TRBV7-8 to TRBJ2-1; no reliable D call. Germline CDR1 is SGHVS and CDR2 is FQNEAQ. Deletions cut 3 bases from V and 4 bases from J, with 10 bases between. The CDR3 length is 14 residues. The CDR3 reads CASSFAPEYNEQFF. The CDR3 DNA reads TGTGCCAGCAGCTTCGCTCCGGAATACAATGAGCAGTTCTTC.

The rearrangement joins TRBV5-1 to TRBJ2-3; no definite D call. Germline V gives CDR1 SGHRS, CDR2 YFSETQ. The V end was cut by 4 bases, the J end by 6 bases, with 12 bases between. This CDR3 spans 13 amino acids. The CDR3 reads CASSGPSSDTQYF. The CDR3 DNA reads TGCGCCAGCAGCGGGCCGAGTTCGGATACGCAGTATTTT.

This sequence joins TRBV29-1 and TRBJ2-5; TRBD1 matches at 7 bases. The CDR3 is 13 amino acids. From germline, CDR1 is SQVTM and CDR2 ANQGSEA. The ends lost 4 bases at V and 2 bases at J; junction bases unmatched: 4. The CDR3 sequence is CSVAGGPQETQYF. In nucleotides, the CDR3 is TGCAGCGTTGCAGGGGGACCTCAAGAGACCCAGTACTTC.

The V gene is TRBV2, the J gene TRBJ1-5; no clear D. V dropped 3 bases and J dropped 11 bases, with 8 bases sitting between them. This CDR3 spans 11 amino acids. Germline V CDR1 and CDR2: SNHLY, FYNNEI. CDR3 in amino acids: CASSEEYSQHF. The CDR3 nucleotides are TGTGCCAGCAGTGAGGAATACTCCCAGCATTTT.

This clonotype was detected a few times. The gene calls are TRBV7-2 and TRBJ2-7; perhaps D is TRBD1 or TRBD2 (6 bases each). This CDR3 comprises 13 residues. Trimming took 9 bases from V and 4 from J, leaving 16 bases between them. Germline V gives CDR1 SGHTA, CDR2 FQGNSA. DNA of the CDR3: TGTGCCAGAACACACGGGGGCGCGTACGAGCAGTACTTC. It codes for CARTHGGAYEQYF.

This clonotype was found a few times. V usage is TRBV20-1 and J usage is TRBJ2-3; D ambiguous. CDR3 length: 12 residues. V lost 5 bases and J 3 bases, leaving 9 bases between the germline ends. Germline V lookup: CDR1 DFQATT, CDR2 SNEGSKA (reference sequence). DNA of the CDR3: TGCAGTGCTCACCTTATGACAGATACGCAGTATTTT. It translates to CSAHLMTDTQYF.

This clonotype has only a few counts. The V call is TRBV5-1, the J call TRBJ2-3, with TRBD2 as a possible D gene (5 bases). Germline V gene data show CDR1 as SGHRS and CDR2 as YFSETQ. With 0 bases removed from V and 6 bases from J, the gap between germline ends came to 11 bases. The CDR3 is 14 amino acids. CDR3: CASSLAVRADTQYF. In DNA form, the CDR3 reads TGCGCCAGCAGCTTGGCTGTGCGGGCGGATACGCAGTATTTT.

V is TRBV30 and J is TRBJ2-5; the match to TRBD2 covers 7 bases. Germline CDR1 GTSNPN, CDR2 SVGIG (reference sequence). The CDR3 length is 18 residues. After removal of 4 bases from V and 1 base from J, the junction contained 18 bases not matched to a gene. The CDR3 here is CAWTRAPSPRGVQETQYF. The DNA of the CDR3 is TGTGCCTGGACCCGGGCCCCTAGCCCCCGGGGGGTCCAAGAGACCCAGTACTTC.

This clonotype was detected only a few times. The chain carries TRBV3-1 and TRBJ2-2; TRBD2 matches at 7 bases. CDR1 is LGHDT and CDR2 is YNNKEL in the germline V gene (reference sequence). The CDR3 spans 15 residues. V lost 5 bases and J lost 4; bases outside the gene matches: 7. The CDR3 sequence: CASSGRKRGTGELFF. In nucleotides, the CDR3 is TGTGCCAGCAGCGGACGCAAGCGGGGCACCGGGGAGCTGTTTTTT.

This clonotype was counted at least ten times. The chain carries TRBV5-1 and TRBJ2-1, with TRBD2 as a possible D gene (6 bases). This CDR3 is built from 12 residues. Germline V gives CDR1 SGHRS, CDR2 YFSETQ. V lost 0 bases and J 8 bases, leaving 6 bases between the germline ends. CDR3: CASSLGGDEQFF. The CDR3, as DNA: TGCGCCAGCAGCTTGGGCGGGGATGAGCAGTTCTTC.

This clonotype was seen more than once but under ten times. This CDR3 reads CAWVKRDGTDTQYF. DNA for the CDR3: TGTGCCTGGGTCAAGAGGGACGGCACAGATACGCAGTATTTT. The J gene is TRBJ2-3, the V gene TRBV30; D tentatively fits TRBD1 or TRBD2 (5 bases each). V was trimmed by 5 bases and J by 1 base, leaving 13 bases between them. The V gene's germline CDR1 is GTSNPN and CDR2 SVGIG (reference sequence). The CDR3 is 14 residues long.

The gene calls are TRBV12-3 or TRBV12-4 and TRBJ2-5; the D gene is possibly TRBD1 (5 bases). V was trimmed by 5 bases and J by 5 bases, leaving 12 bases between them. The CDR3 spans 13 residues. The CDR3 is CASSPGIMETQYF. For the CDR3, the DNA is TGTGCCAGCAGTCCAGGGATTATGGAGACCCAGTACTTC.

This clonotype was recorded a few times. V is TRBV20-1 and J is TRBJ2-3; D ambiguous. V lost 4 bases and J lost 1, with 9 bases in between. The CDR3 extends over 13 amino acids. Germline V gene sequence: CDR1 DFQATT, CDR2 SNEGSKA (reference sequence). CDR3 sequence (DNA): TGCAGTGCTATCGAGTTCGGCACAGATACGCAGTATTTT. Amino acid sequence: CSAIEFGTDTQYF.

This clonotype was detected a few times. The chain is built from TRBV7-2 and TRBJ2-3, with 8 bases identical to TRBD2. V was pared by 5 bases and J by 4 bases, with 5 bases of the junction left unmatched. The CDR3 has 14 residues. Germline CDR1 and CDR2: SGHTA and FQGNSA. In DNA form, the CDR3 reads TGTGCCAGCAGCGTTGGACTAGCCCCAGATACGCAGTATTTT. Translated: CASSVGLAPDTQYF.